These T cell receptor beta chains were read from a single sample in a study of blood T cell repertoires in COVID-19. The repertoire was sequenced with immunoSEQ multiplex PCR; TCRdb's copy has only in-frame clones and lacks some. The data show hundreds of thousands of clones, around 83% seen once. The sequenced sample consisted of peripheral blood. Receptors originate from a woman between 45 and 60 years old with acute or convalescent COVID-19. CDR3s include the opening cysteine and the closing phenylalanine or tryptophan. The order of the fields is V gene, CDR3 length, J gene, D gene, clone size, CDR3 protein, CDR3 DNA. D genes are given only for firm matches. Clone size is given for some rows only: seen once, a few or many times, or a class if the clone is expanded.

TRBV7-2,14,TRBJ2-3,.,.,CASSLRTTTDTQYF,TGTGCCAGCAGCCTACGGACTACCACAGATACGCAGTATTTT
TRBV6-2/TRBV6-3,16,TRBJ2-1,TRBD2,.,CASSYVGTSSYNEQFF,TGTGCCAGCAGTTACGTCGGGACTAGCTCCTACAATGAGCAGTTCTTC
TRBV6-5,15,TRBJ2-7,.,.,CASSYSIARPYEQYF,TGTGCCAGCAGTTACTCGATAGCACGGCCCTACGAGCAGTACTTC
TRBV6-1,16,TRBJ1-1,TRBD1,few,CASSAYSGTGGTEAFF,TGTGCCAGCAGTGCATACTCCGGGACAGGGGGAACTGAAGCTTTCTTT
TRBV3-1/TRBV3-2,11,TRBJ1-2,.,.,CASSQDAGYTF,TGTGCCAGCAGCCAAGACGCGGGCTACACCTTC
TRBV3-1/TRBV3-2,18,TRBJ2-2,TRBD2,.,CASRQASGRDTNTGELFF,TGTGCCAGCCGCCAGGCTAGCGGGAGGGATACCAACACCGGGGAGCTGTTTTTT
TRBV5-8,16,TRBJ2-7,TRBD2,.,CASSRWDSGPPYEQYF,TGTGCCAGCAGCCGGTGGGATAGCGGGCCGCCTTACGAGCAGTACTTC
TRBV5-1,16,TRBJ2-1,TRBD2,few,CASSPRGSGSGNEQFF,TGCGCCAGCAGCCCTCGGGGGAGCGGGAGTGGGAATGAGCAGTTCTTC
TRBV6-6,17,TRBJ1-4,.,.,CASSPPIGAGTNEKLFF,TGTGCCAGCAGTCCACCGATCGGCGCGGGTACTAATGAAAAACTGTTTTTT
TRBV14,20,TRBJ2-2,TRBD1,.,CASSHGTVLTMDANTGELFF,TGTGCCAGCAGCCACGGGACAGTGCTGACTATGGACGCGAACACCGGGGAGCTGTTTTTT
TRBV10-3,11,TRBJ2-1,.,once,CATQREDEQFF,TGTGCCACCCAGCGTGAGGATGAGCAGTTCTTC
TRBV28,12,TRBJ2-3,.,.,CASSIMRDTQYF,TGTGCCAGCAGTATCATGAGGGATACGCAGTATTTT
TRBV15,16,TRBJ2-5,TRBD2,.,CATSKGLLREVETQYF,TGTGCCACCAGCAAAGGCCTCCTGCGGGAGGTTGAGACCCAGTACTTC
TRBV2,15,TRBJ1-5,TRBD1,.,CASSLQQGRNQPQHF,TGTGCCAGCAGTCTCCAACAGGGGCGGAATCAGCCCCAGCATTTT
TRBV11-2,17,TRBJ2-2,TRBD1,.,CASSTQGTQPRPGELFF,TGTGCCAGCAGCACACAGGGGACCCAGCCCCGGCCCGGGGAGCTGTTTTTT
TRBV11-2,14,TRBJ2-5,.,once,CASSFLRHQETQYF,TGTGCCAGCAGCTTTTTGAGGCACCAAGAGACCCAGTACTTC
TRBV5-6,16,TRBJ2-7,TRBD2,few,CASSFPSGESSYEQYF,TGTGCCAGCAGCTTTCCTAGCGGTGAGAGCTCCTACGAGCAGTACTTC
TRBV11-3,15,TRBJ2-5,.,.,CASSPGGGSQETQYF,TGTGCCAGCAGCCCCGGCGGGGGCAGTCAAGAGACCCAGTACTTC
TRBV19,15,TRBJ1-2,TRBD1,.,CASSAPGQYEYGYTF,TGTGCCAGTAGTGCCCCGGGACAGTATGAGTATGGCTACACCTTC
TRBV29-1,19,TRBJ2-6,.,.,CSVQTAAGGNGAGANVLTF,TGCAGCGTTCAGACAGCAGCGGGTGGTAATGGGGCTGGGGCCAACGTCCTGACTTTC
TRBV3-1/TRBV3-2,14,TRBJ1-6,TRBD1,.,CASRPGTGKSPLHF,TGTGCCAGCAGACCCGGGACAGGGAAATCACCCCTCCACTTT
TRBV2,14,TRBJ2-5,.,.,CASSDTGFLQTQYF,TGTGCCAGCAGTGACACAGGGTTTCTACAGACCCAGTACTTC
TRBV3-1/TRBV3-2,16,TRBJ2-1,.,once,CASSPEAPPSYNEQFF,TGTGCCAGCAGCCCCGAGGCCCCGCCGTCCTACAATGAGCAGTTCTTC
TRBV6-5,15,TRBJ2-2,TRBD2,.,CASGGTSEPTGELFF,TGTGCCAGCGGGGGGACTAGCGAACCCACCGGGGAGCTGTTTTTT
TRBV20-1,15,TRBJ1-6,TRBD1,many,CSASEKIQGNSPLHF,TGCAGTGCTAGTGAAAAGATACAGGGGAATTCACCCCTCCACTTT
TRBV7-2,14,TRBJ1-4,TRBD1,.,CASSLDRDSEKLFF,TGTGCCAGCAGCTTGGACAGGGACAGTGAAAAACTGTTTTTT
TRBV28,16,TRBJ1-1,.,.,CASSRTEPFPNTEAFF,TGTGCCAGCAGCCGGACAGAGCCTTTCCCCAACACTGAAGCTTTCTTT
TRBV28,14,TRBJ2-7,TRBD2,.,CASSGTSGVYEQYF,TGTGCCAGCAGTGGTACTAGCGGGGTCTACGAGCAGTACTTC
TRBV6-5,11,TRBJ2-3,.,once,CASSSTDTQYF,TGTGCCAGCTCCTCCACAGATACGCAGTATTTT
TRBV18,14,TRBJ1-5,.,.,CASSPEQAGQPQHF,TGTGCCAGCTCACCAGAGCAGGCCGGTCAGCCCCAGCATTTT
TRBV25-1,14,TRBJ1-1,.,few,CASSDRHLNTEAFF,TGTGCCAGCAGTGATCGCCACTTGAACACTGAAGCTTTCTTT
TRBV5-1,14,TRBJ1-1,.,.,CASTKGTANTEAFF,TGCGCCAGCACCAAAGGAACAGCGAACACTGAAGCTTTCTTT
TRBV15,13,TRBJ2-7,TRBD2,.,CATRVAGGNEQYF,TGTGCCACCAGAGTAGCGGGAGGGAACGAGCAGTACTTC
TRBV24-1,18,TRBJ2-3,.,.,CATSDLKGGTEFADTQYF,TGTGCCACCAGTGATTTAAAGGGCGGGACAGAGTTCGCAGATACGCAGTATTTT
TRBV5-5,16,TRBJ1-1,TRBD1,once,CASSSPGQGLRTEAFF,TGTGCCAGCAGCTCCCCGGGACAGGGATTGAGGACTGAAGCTTTCTTT
TRBV27,14,TRBJ2-1,TRBD2,.,CASRRTSTYNEQFF,TGTGCCAGCAGAAGGACTAGCACCTACAATGAGCAGTTCTTC
TRBV2,15,TRBJ2-1,TRBD2,.,CASSWYSGFYNEQFF,TGTGCCAGCAGCTGGTATAGCGGGTTCTACAATGAGCAGTTCTTC
TRBV18,13,TRBJ2-1,TRBD2,.,CASSPTSGRGQFF,TGTGCCAGCTCACCAACTAGCGGACGGGGGCAGTTCTTC
TRBV27,14,TRBJ2-1,TRBD2,once,CASNTLAGVREQFF,TGTGCCAGCAATACACTAGCGGGAGTGCGCGAGCAGTTCTTC
TRBV3-1/TRBV3-2,17,TRBJ2-7,.,.,CASSQGGGAALAYEQYF,TGTGCCAGCAGCCAAGGTGGAGGAGCGGCTTTAGCCTACGAGCAGTACTTC
TRBV27,12,TRBJ1-6,.,.,CASSLLNSPLHF,TGTGCCAGCAGTCTACTAAATTCACCCCTCCACTTT